Each of the 25 T cell receptor beta chains below was sequenced from the same sample in a study of technical replicates of blood from a handful of donors. Profiling relied on immunoSEQ multiplex PCR, and the TCRdb table lists in-frame clones only, not all of them. The data contain 45,000 to 50,000 clones, roughly nine tenths of them seen just once; the ten biggest clones take up roughly 3.9%. The sequenced sample was PBMCs. The receptor set was obtained from a human donor in good health. Some clones in this sample may be carry-over from other donors' samples.

CDR3 coding DNA: TGTGCCAGCAGCGGACAGAGTCTGAATTCACCCCTCCACTTT. This encodes CASSGQSLNSPLHF. This chain connects TRBV6-1 to TRBJ1-6; weak D call: TRBD1 (6 bases). V was trimmed by 6 bases and J by 7 bases, leaving 13 bases between them. This CDR3 has 14 residues. Per germline, CDR1 MNHNS and CDR2 SASEGT.

The chain combines TRBV2 with TRBJ1-1; D gene uncertain. The germline gives CDR1 SNHLY, CDR2 FYNNEI. With 6 bases removed from V and 0 bases from J, the gap between germline ends came to 11 bases. The CDR3 loop spans 14 amino acids. CDR3 nucleotide sequence: TGTGCCAGCAGACCCGGACTGGTGAACACTGAAGCTTTCTTT. Its translation is CASRPGLVNTEAFF.

V usage is TRBV4-1 and J usage is TRBJ1-2; D might be TRBD1 (6 bases). Germline V gene sequence: CDR1 MGHRA, CDR2 YSYEKL. The germline V and J ends were trimmed by 5 bases and 4 bases, with 23 bases remaining between them. The CDR3 runs to 17 residues. The CDR3 spells CASSEPRDTRGAYGYTF. CDR3 in DNA: TGCGCCAGCAGCGAACCACGGGACACCCGCGGCGCCTATGGCTACACCTTC.

This clone was recorded a few times. This sequence joins TRBV4-2 and TRBJ2-7; D gene uncertain. Germline lookup yields CDR1 LGHNA and CDR2 YNFKEQ. This CDR3 contains 15 residues. Deletions cut 0 bases from V and 0 bases from J, with 9 bases between. For the CDR3, the DNA is TGTGCCAGCAGCCAAGAGTCCGAGAGCTCCTACGAGCAGTACTTC. Translated: CASSQESESSYEQYF.

For the CDR3, the DNA is TGTGCCAGCAGTGAAGGCGGGAGGTCAGGTGAGCAGTTCTTC. This gives the protein CASSEGGRSGEQFF. The genes are TRBV6-1 and TRBJ2-1; 8 bases align to TRBD2. This CDR3 contains 14 residues. Trimming cost V 1 base and J 9 bases; bases outside gene matches: 5. Germline V lookup: CDR1 MNHNS, CDR2 SASEGT.

The J gene is TRBJ1-1, the V gene TRBV6-1, with D uncertain. Trimming removed 7 bases at V and 5 bases at J, with 17 bases between. The CDR3 is 14 residues long. Germline V CDR1 and CDR2: MNHNS, SASEGT. Here the CDR3 DNA reads TGTGCCAGCACGAGGTCGGCAGCCGGTACTGAAGCTTTCTTT. This sequence encodes CASTRSAAGTEAFF.

This chain uses TRBV18 with TRBJ1-5, with D unclear. With 2 bases removed from V and 0 bases from J, the gap between germline ends came to 8 bases. There are 15 residues in the CDR3. Germline CDR1 reads KGHSH; CDR2 reads LQKENI. The CDR3 DNA follows: TGTGCCAGCTCACCAAGGGAGTCTAGCAATCAGCCCCAGCATTTT. Its protein is CASSPRESSNQPQHF.

The sample holds one count of this clone. This chain joins TRBV7-9 and TRBJ2-1, with 13 bases identical to TRBD2. The CDR3 has 15 amino acids. Per germline, CDR1 SEHNR and CDR2 FQNEAQ (reference sequence). V gave up 6 bases and J gave up 7 bases; unmatched junction bases: 6. CDR3 sequence reads: CASRTSGGAGNEQFF. In DNA, the CDR3 is TGTGCCAGCAGAACTAGCGGGGGGGCTGGGAATGAGCAGTTCTTC.

V usage is TRBV6-1 and J usage is TRBJ2-2; possibly TRBD1 for D (6 bases). V lost 4 bases to trimming and J lost 1 base, with 7 bases between them. This CDR3 has 14 residues. Germline CDR1 reads MNHNS; CDR2 reads SASEGT. The CDR3 reads CASSVTGNTGELFF. Written as DNA, the CDR3 is TGTGCCAGCAGTGTGACAGGGAACACCGGGGAGCTGTTTTTT.

The rearrangement uses TRBV7-2 and TRBJ2-5, with 7 bases aligning to TRBD1. V trimming: 4 bases; J trimming: 4 bases; junction bases outside the gene matches: 3. Germline loops: CDR1 SGHTA, CDR2 FQGNSA. The CDR3 covers 13 residues. Here the CDR3 reads CASSSDRRETQYF. Here the CDR3 DNA reads TGTGCCAGCAGCTCGGACAGGAGAGAGACCCAGTACTTC. The full variable domain, rest sourced from reference TRBV7-2 and TRBJ2-5, is GAGVSQSPSNKVTEKGKDVELRCDPISGHTALYWYRQSLGQGLEFLIYFQGNSAPDKSGLPSDRFSAERTGGSVSTLTIQRTQQEDSAVYLCASSSDRRETQYFGPGTRLLVL.

This chain connects TRBV10-3 to TRBJ2-5, with D unresolved. CDR1 is ENHRY, CDR2 SYGVKD, per germline. Trimming took off 6 bases at V and 5 bases at J, with 10 bases between the two ends. This CDR3 region has 12 residues. This chain's CDR3 is CAISQKAETQYF. The CDR3, as DNA: TGTGCCATCAGCCAAAAAGCGGAGACCCAGTACTTC.

The V gene is TRBV7-3, the J gene TRBJ2-2, with TRBD2 identical over 8 bases. CDR3 size: 15 residues. The germline V gene encodes CDR1 SGHTA and CDR2 FQGTGA. V was clipped by 2 bases and J by 7 bases; unmatched bases: 6. The CDR3 loop is CASSLVASGYGELFF. Written as DNA, the CDR3 is TGTGCCAGCAGCTTAGTGGCTAGCGGGTACGGGGAGCTGTTTTTT.

This sequence joins TRBV15 and TRBJ2-1; 7 bases match TRBD2. Germline V gene sequence: CDR1 LNHNV, CDR2 YYDKDF (reference sequence). The trim removed 3 bases at V and 1 base at J, leaving 6 bases unmatched. CDR3 length equals 16 residues. The chain's CDR3 is CATSRGAGVSYNEQFF. Here the CDR3 DNA reads TGTGCCACCAGCAGGGGCGCGGGAGTTTCCTACAATGAGCAGTTCTTC.

The chain is built from TRBV7-9 and TRBJ2-3, with D possibly matching TRBD2 (5 bases). This CDR3 comprises 15 residues. Trimming pared 5 bases from V and 1 base from J, leaving 13 bases between. Germline values: CDR1 SEHNR, CDR2 FQNEAQ (reference sequence). The CDR3 DNA is TGTGCCAGCAGCAAGACTATAACTCGCACAGATACGCAGTATTTT. Amino acids: CASSKTITRTDTQYF.

The V gene is TRBV4-1, the J gene TRBJ2-5; D might be TRBD2 (7 bases). The germline gives CDR1 MGHRA, CDR2 YSYEKL. This CDR3 has 17 amino acids. The V and J ends lost 0 bases and 1 base respectively, with 15 bases between them. CDR3 loop: CASSQEPRGGAQETQYF. Written as DNA, the CDR3 is TGCGCCAGCAGCCAAGAACCGAGGGGGGGGGCCCAAGAGACCCAGTACTTC.

The chain uses TRBV5-4 and TRBJ2-5; perhaps TRBD2 as D (6 bases). Per germline, CDR1 SGHNT and CDR2 YYREEE (reference sequence). This CDR3 has 15 amino acids. Deletions cut 2 bases from V and 2 bases from J, with 13 bases between. For the CDR3, the DNA is TGTGCCAGCAGCTTCTACGCGGGGCGGCAAGAGACCCAGTACTTC. This encodes CASSFYAGRQETQYF.

A single count supports this clone. This chain joins TRBV6-4 and TRBJ2-5; 12 bases map to TRBD2. Germline CDR1 reads MRHNA; CDR2 reads SNTAGT. J gave up 5 bases and V 7 bases, and 5 bases lay outside the gene matches. This CDR3 is built from 14 residues. The CDR3 DNA reads as TGTGCCAGCACGACTAGCGGGAGCAAGGAGACCCAGTACTTC. The encoded protein is CASTTSGSKETQYF.

This clone was seen just once. The chain carries TRBV11-2 and TRBJ2-7; 9 positions match TRBD2. With V trimmed by 2 bases and J by 4 bases, 9 bases remained unmatched. This CDR3 spans 16 amino acids. Germline lookup yields CDR1 SGHAT and CDR2 FQNNGV. DNA of the CDR3: TGTGCCAGCAGCTTAACGGCGGGAGGGGGTGGGTACGAGCAGTACTTC. Protein sequence: CASSLTAGGGGYEQYF.

This chain connects TRBV19 to TRBJ1-2; TRBD1 matches 7 bases. Germline V gives CDR1 LNHDA, CDR2 SQIVND (reference sequence). This CDR3 comprises 15 residues. The J segment lost 2 bases and the V segment lost 5 bases, leaving 8 bases of the junction unmatched. CDR3 protein: CASSALTGWNYGYTF. CDR3 nucleotides: TGTGCCAGTAGTGCGCTGACAGGGTGGAACTATGGCTACACCTTC. Full variable domain (missing parts from reference TRBV19 and TRBJ1-2): DGGITQSPKYLFRKEGQNVTLSCEQNLNHDAMYWYRQDPGQGLRLIYYSQIVNDFQKGDIAEGYSVSREKKESFPLTVTSAQKNPTAFYLCASSALTGWNYGYTFGSGTRLTVV.

The rearrangement links TRBV2 to TRBJ2-7; maybe TRBD2 (7 bases). From germline, CDR1 is SNHLY and CDR2 FYNNEI. Trimming pared 6 bases from V and 4 bases from J, leaving 19 bases between. The CDR3 runs 15 residues. CDR3 amino acids: CASRAPGGVSYEQYF. Written as DNA, the CDR3 is TGTGCCAGCAGGGCCCCGGGGGGCGTCTCTTACGAGCAGTACTTC.

This rearrangement joins TRBV5-1 to TRBJ1-4; weak D call: TRBD1 (6 bases). The V gene's germline CDR1 is SGHRS and CDR2 YFSETQ. CDR3 length: 15 amino acids. Trimming stripped 2 bases from V and 7 bases from J, with 15 bases between. The CDR3 DNA sequence: TGCGCCAGCAGCTTAGTTTGGGGGCTGGGTGAAAAACTGTTTTTT. The encoded protein is CASSLVWGLGEKLFF.

The V gene is TRBV28, the J gene TRBJ2-7; maybe TRBD2 (5 bases). The germline V gene has CDR1 MDHEN and CDR2 SYDVKM. V was pared by 1 base and J by 5 bases, with 18 bases between. The length of the CDR3 is 16 residues. The CDR3 sequence is CASSLFLGPPADEQYF. Written as DNA, the CDR3 is TGTGCCAGCAGTTTATTTTTAGGACCTCCAGCGGACGAGCAGTACTTC.

V and J are TRBV30 and TRBJ1-1; 7 bases align to TRBD1. J gave up 4 bases and V 3 bases, and 17 bases lay outside the gene matches. Germline CDR1 and CDR2: GTSNPN and SVGIG (reference sequence). The CDR3 loop spans 17 amino acids. DNA for the CDR3: TGTGCCTGGAGGAGGGACAGAGTAATGGCGGATGTCACTGAAGCTTTCTTT. Its protein is CAWRRDRVMADVTEAFF.

The rearrangement uses TRBV5-4 and TRBJ1-2; D may be TRBD1 (6 bases). CDR1 SGHNT and CDR2 YYREEE come from the germline V gene (reference sequence). Trimming took off 1 base at V and 6 bases at J, with 19 bases between the two ends. The length of the CDR3 is 16 residues. CDR3 sequence: CASSLLGAPVGDGYTF. CDR3 bases: TGTGCCAGCAGCTTGTTGGGGGCCCCAGTCGGCGATGGCTACACCTTC.

The count of this clone is one. V gene TRBV10-3 combines with J gene TRBJ1-2, with 7 bases fitting TRBD1. V shed 6 bases, J shed 7 bases, and the junction held 8 bases outside the gene matches. CDR1 is ENHRY, CDR2 SYGVKD, per germline. The CDR3 length is 13 residues. CDR3 nucleotide sequence: TGTGCCATCAGGGTCGACAGGGCGGTTGGCTACACCTTC. Amino acid sequence: CAIRVDRAVGYTF.